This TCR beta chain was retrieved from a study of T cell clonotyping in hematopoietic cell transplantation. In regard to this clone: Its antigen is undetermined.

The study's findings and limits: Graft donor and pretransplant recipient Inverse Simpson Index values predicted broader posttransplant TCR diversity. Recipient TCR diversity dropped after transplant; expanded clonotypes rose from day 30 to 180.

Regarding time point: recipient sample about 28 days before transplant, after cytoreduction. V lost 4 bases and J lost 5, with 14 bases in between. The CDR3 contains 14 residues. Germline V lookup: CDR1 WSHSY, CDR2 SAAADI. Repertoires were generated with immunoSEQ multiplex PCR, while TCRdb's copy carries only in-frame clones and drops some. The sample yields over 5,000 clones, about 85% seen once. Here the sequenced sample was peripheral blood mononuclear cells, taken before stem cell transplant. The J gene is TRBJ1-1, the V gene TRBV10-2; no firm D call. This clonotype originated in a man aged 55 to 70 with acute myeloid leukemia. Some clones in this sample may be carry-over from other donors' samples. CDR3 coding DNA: TGCGCCAGCAGTGGGACCTCTGGAGGGACTGAAGCTTTCTTT. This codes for CASSGTSGGTEAFF.